These 23 T cell receptor beta chains came from one sample sequenced in a study of blood T cell repertoires in COVID-19. This table comes from immunoSEQ multiplex PCR, and its TCRdb copy is limited to in-frame clones, with some not included. The data contain hundreds of thousands of clones, 85% to 90% of them singletons. Sequenced material: peripheral blood. These receptors originate from a man aged 60-69 years with acute or convalescent COVID-19.

The V call is TRBV2, the J call TRBJ2-3; D possibly corresponds to TRBD2 (13 bases). V was clipped by 10 bases and J by 8 bases, with 40 bases between them. CDR1 SNHLY and CDR2 FYNNEI come from the germline V gene. This CDR3 is built from 20 residues. The CDR3 DNA sequence: TGTGCCACCTCGGGACAGGGGGCGACTAGCGGGGGGACATTCAGTGGTACGCAGTATTTT. Its protein product is CATSGQGATSGGTFSGTQYF.

The V call is TRBV12-3 or TRBV12-4, the J call TRBJ2-6; no reliable D call. The ends were cut back, 7 bases at V and 4 bases at J, with 8 bases in the middle. This CDR3 has 13 amino acids. CDR3 residues: CASIPSGANVLTF. CDR3 in DNA: TGTGCCAGCATCCCCTCGGGGGCCAACGTCCTGACTTTC.

The CDR3 reads CASSPTGPKETQYF. CDR3 DNA sequence: TGTGCCAGCAGCCCGACAGGGCCAAAAGAGACCCAGTACTTC. This sequence joins TRBV6-2 or TRBV6-3 and TRBJ2-5, with 7 bases matching TRBD1. The germline V gene encodes CDR1 MNHEY and CDR2 SVGEGT. This CDR3 is 14 amino acids long. After removal of 6 bases from V and 3 bases from J, the junction contained 7 bases not matched to a gene.

This clone was seen a handful of times. V is TRBV9 and J is TRBJ2-5, with 7 bases lining up with TRBD1. Germline V gene data show CDR1 as SGDLS and CDR2 as YYNGEE. V was clipped by 2 bases and J by 5 bases; unmatched bases: 6. CDR3 size: 14 residues. CDR3 protein: CASSVLGGWETQYF. CDR3 coding DNA: TGTGCCAGCAGCGTTTTAGGGGGCTGGGAGACCCAGTACTTC.

A note on this clone: One end of the junction fails to match germline, which may point to a read error. Other DNA variants within this sample encode the same CDR3. The rearrangement links TRBV3-1 (or the pseudogene TRBV3-2) to TRBJ2-2; 8 bases agree with TRBD2. Germline V lookup: CDR1 LGHDT, CDR2 YNNKEL (reference sequence). This CDR3 has 19 residues. The DNA for the CDR3 is TGCGCCAGCAGCCAGAATTTGGGGGGCGGGGGGCCTCGCACCGGGGAGCTGTTTTTT. Translated, it gives CASSQNLGGGGPRTGELFF.

The gene calls are TRBV19 and TRBJ2-5; tentatively, D is TRBD2 (5 bases). V dropped 8 bases and J dropped 4 bases, with 17 bases sitting between them. CDR3 length: 14 residues. The germline V gene encodes CDR1 LNHDA and CDR2 SQIVND (reference sequence). In DNA form, the CDR3 reads TGTGCCAGTGGTCCGCAGCGGTATGGAGAGACCCAGTACTTC. Translating gives CASGPQRYGETQYF.

The chain couples TRBV3-1 (or the pseudogene TRBV3-2) to TRBJ2-1, with a weak D call TRBD2 (6 bases). Germline CDR1 LGHDT, CDR2 YNNKEL (reference sequence). CDR3 length: 14 residues. V was cut by 7 bases and J by 9 bases, with 19 bases left in between. CDR3 nucleotide sequence: TGTGCCAGCACTTCGCGGGGACCTTCGGGTGAGCAGTTCTTC. Translation: CASTSRGPSGEQFF.

The V call is TRBV4-1, the J call TRBJ2-7; TRBD2 matches at 9 bases. Germline V gene lookup returns CDR1 MGHRA and CDR2 YSYEKL. V was clipped by 2 bases and J by 3 bases; unmatched bases: 5. This CDR3 spans 15 amino acids. In nucleotides, the CDR3 is TGCGCCAGCAGCCAACGGTCAGCGGGGGGCTACGAGCAGTACTTC. This codes for CASSQRSAGGYEQYF.

The CDR3 DNA is TGTGCCAGCTCACCATCTCAGGTTCACTCCTACGAGCAGTACTTC. Protein product: CASSPSQVHSYEQYF. The V gene is TRBV18, the J gene TRBJ2-7; D is undetermined. Trimming left V 2 bases short and J 0 bases short, with 11 bases between. The CDR3 totals 15 residues. CDR1 KGHSH and CDR2 LQKENI come from the germline V gene.

Turning to this clone: The sample holds other DNA sequences that translate to the same CDR3. The rearrangement joins TRBV3-1 (or the pseudogene TRBV3-2) to TRBJ1-1; D gene ambiguous. The V gene's germline CDR1 is LGHDT and CDR2 YNNKEL (reference sequence). V lost 1 base, J lost 2 bases, and 8 bases lay in between. The CDR3 contains 14 residues. The CDR3 coding sequence is TGTGCCAGCAGCCAAGCAGGAGGTAACACTGAAGCTTTCTTT. Its translation: CASSQAGGNTEAFF.

The J gene is TRBJ2-3, the V gene TRBV5-1; TRBD2 aligns across 9 bases. V dropped 2 bases and J dropped 4; count of bases not matched to a gene: 5. CDR3 size: 15 residues. Germline CDR1 SGHRS, CDR2 YFSETQ. The CDR3 protein is CASSFQRGDADTQYF. Here the CDR3 DNA reads TGCGCCAGCAGCTTCCAGCGGGGGGACGCAGATACGCAGTATTTT.

The chain recombines TRBV19 with TRBJ2-1; 9 positions match TRBD2. The V gene end was trimmed by 3 bases and the J gene end by 3 bases; junction bases not matched to a gene: 3. The CDR3 spans 15 residues. Germline CDR1 reads LNHDA; CDR2 reads SQIVND (reference sequence). The CDR3 region has the DNA TGTGCCAGTAGTATCGAGCGGGGGGTCTACAATGAGCAGTTCTTC. This sequence encodes CASSIERGVYNEQFF.

The chain combines TRBV7-8 with TRBJ2-5; 11 nucleotides match TRBD2. This CDR3 is 14 amino acids long. V lost 5 bases and J lost 5; bases outside the gene matches: 4. The germline CDR1 and CDR2 sequences are SGHVS and FQNEAQ. CDR3 sequence reads: CASSLSGGAETQYF. DNA of the CDR3: TGTGCCAGCAGCCTTAGCGGGGGGGCGGAGACCCAGTACTTC.

CDR3 DNA sequence: TGTGCCAGCACCCCGACAGGGTTGAGCACTGAAGCTTTCTTT. Its protein is CASTPTGLSTEAFF. The chain links TRBV2 to TRBJ1-1, with 7 bases aligning to TRBD1. Germline V lookup: CDR1 SNHLY, CDR2 FYNNEI. The CDR3 loop spans 14 amino acids. The trim removed 7 bases at V and 4 bases at J, leaving 9 bases unmatched.

The rearrangement links TRBV14 to TRBJ2-7; the match to TRBD2 covers 14 bases. CDR1 is SGHDN and CDR2 is FVKESK in the germline V gene. J was trimmed by 2 bases and V by 1 base; bases with no gene match: 7. This CDR3 contains 18 residues. The CDR3 sequence: CASSQGGLAGGLTYEQYF. CDR3 bases: TGTGCCAGCAGCCAAGGAGGACTAGCGGGGGGCCTAACCTACGAGCAGTACTTC.

This sequence joins TRBV5-1 and TRBJ2-1; possibly TRBD2 for D (6 bases). Trimming took 0 bases from V and 7 from J, leaving 17 bases between them. The CDR3 covers 16 residues. Germline V gene sequence: CDR1 SGHRS, CDR2 YFSETQ. The CDR3 region has the DNA TGCGCCAGCAGCTTGGTGGGGACTCCCTCGGGAAATGAGCAGTTCTTC. As protein: CASSLVGTPSGNEQFF.

This clone was recorded only once. The chain carries TRBV3-1 (or the pseudogene TRBV3-2) and TRBJ1-2; D is ambiguous. This CDR3 contains 13 residues. Germline loops: CDR1 LGHDT, CDR2 YNNKEL (reference sequence). V was trimmed by 6 bases and J by 1 base, leaving 9 bases between them. CDR3 region: CASRESDNYGYTF. CDR3 DNA sequence: TGTGCCAGCAGGGAGAGCGATAACTATGGCTACACCTTC.

The rearrangement uses TRBV19 and TRBJ1-2; 9 nucleotides align to TRBD1. The CDR3 loop spans 16 amino acids. J was trimmed by 3 bases and V by 3 bases; bases with no gene match: 8. Germline assignment: CDR1 LNHDA and CDR2 SQIVND (reference sequence). The chain's CDR3 is CASSIPTGGAYYGYTF. The CDR3 DNA sequence: TGTGCCAGTAGTATCCCTACAGGGGGCGCCTACTATGGCTACACCTTC.

V is TRBV15 and J is TRBJ1-4; 9 bases align to TRBD1. Germline CDR1 reads LNHNV; CDR2 reads YYDKDF (reference sequence). The CDR3 contains 13 residues. The trim removed 8 bases at V and 6 bases at J, leaving 4 bases unmatched. CDR3 nucleotides: TGTGCCACCCGGACAGGGGAGTATGAAAAACTGTTTTTT. Encoded protein: CATRTGEYEKLFF.

The chain recombines TRBV5-1 with TRBJ1-5; D possibly corresponds to TRBD1 (5 bases). The CDR3 spans 17 residues. CDR1 is SGHRS, CDR2 YFSETQ, per germline. Trimming left V 1 base short and J 0 bases short, with 14 bases between. CDR3 nucleotide sequence: TGCGCCAGCAGCTTGTCATGGCCCAGGGATAGCAATCAGCCCCAGCATTTT. Its protein is CASSLSWPRDSNQPQHF.

The chain links TRBV5-4 to TRBJ1-2; D is ambiguous. Germline values: CDR1 SGHNT, CDR2 YYREEE (reference sequence). CDR3 length: 15 amino acids. Trimming cost V 0 bases and J 2 bases, with 11 bases left between them. CDR3 residues: CASSLVGGANYGYTF. CDR3 sequence (DNA): TGTGCCAGCAGCTTGGTGGGAGGAGCAAACTATGGCTACACCTTC.

The rearrangement joins TRBV6-5 to TRBJ1-6, with 9 bases fitting TRBD1. This CDR3 has 15 amino acids. The V and J ends lost 7 bases and 5 bases, in that order; junction bases with no gene match: 6. Germline V gives CDR1 MNHEY, CDR2 SVGAGI. The CDR3 region has the DNA TGTGCCAGCAACCCACGGGACAGGGATAATTCACCCCTCCACTTT. As protein: CASNPRDRDNSPLHF.

The chain employs TRBV18 and TRBJ1-2; the match to TRBD1 covers 8 bases. Trimming took 3 bases from V and 3 from J; bases not matched to a gene: 6. Germline-derived CDR1 and CDR2 are KGHSH and LQKENI. This CDR3 comprises 15 residues. The CDR3 reads CASSPRTGFDYGYTF. The CDR3 DNA sequence: TGTGCCAGCTCACCTCGGACAGGGTTTGACTATGGCTACACCTTC.